Sequencing of this T cell receptor beta chain was carried out in a study of cytomegalovirus exposure and HLA in healthy donors. Study summary: In a later analysis, it was reported that the roughly 120 validation repertoires had been produced on the same platform as the 500 to 850 repertoires belonging to the first cohort.

V was pared by 1 base and J by 8 bases, with 8 bases of the junction left unmatched. The CDR3 spans 13 residues. Germline CDR1 SQVTM, CDR2 ANQGSEA. Libraries were prepared by immunoSEQ multiplex PCR; TCRdb keeps only in-frame clonotypes and omits some of them. This table holds more than 250,000 clones, 90% found once. Study outcomes and limitations: Some TCR beta chains (more than 150 of them) were listed as cytomegalovirus-associated. Reports indicated that the classifier achieved high specificity and sensitivity in diagnosing cytomegalovirus status.

A word on this clone: What it recognizes is unknown.

The clonotype comes from a woman in her twenties or thirties in good health and CMV-seronegative. The chain uses TRBV29-1 and TRBJ2-7, with TRBD2 identical over 7 bases. The specimen sequenced was PBMCs. Written as DNA, the CDR3 is TGCAGCGTTGAAGTGGCTAGCGGCGATAAGCAGTACTTC. Amino acids: CSVEVASGDKQYF.